The 17 T cell receptor beta chains reported below all come from one sample, sequenced in a study of patients and donors after allogeneic stem cell transplantation. From the RT-PCR reads, TCRdb called clonotypes with MiXCR, one entry per CDR3 protein. The sample includes some 150,000 distinct CDR3 sequences, over 30% of them seen just once. The source material was blood, either unsorted or a sorted T cell fraction (not recorded which). These TCRs come from a human donor who was either an allogeneic HSCT recipient or a stem cell or donor lymphocyte infusion donor (not recorded which). It is not recorded whose cells these are; they may come from a transplant donor.

The chain has TRBV27 and TRBJ1-2; D not certain. The V end lost 3 bases, the J end lost 3 bases, and 8 bases lay between the germline ends. The germline V gene encodes CDR1 MNHEY and CDR2 SMNVEV (reference sequence). The CDR3 is 13 residues long. CDR3 residues: CASSFGQYYGYTF. The CDR3 region has the DNA TGTGCCAGCAGTTTCGGTCAATACTATGGCTACACCTTC.

The rearrangement links TRBV18 to TRBJ2-3; weak D call: TRBD1 (7 bases). V was pared by 3 bases and J by 6 bases, with 13 bases between. Germline V gene lookup returns CDR1 KGHSH and CDR2 LQKENI. There are 14 residues in the CDR3. CDR3 amino acids: CASSPPTGRDTQYF. The CDR3 coding sequence is TGTGCCAGCTCACCTCCGACAGGGAGGGATACGCAGTATTTT.

The chain recombines TRBV20-1 with TRBJ2-7; 10 bases align to TRBD1. This CDR3 comprises 15 residues. CDR1 and CDR2 (germline): DFQATT, SNEGSKA (reference sequence). Trimming took 0 bases from V and 3 from J; bases not matched to a gene: 5. The CDR3 spells CSARDPDRGVYEQYF. CDR3 sequence (DNA): TGCAGTGCTAGAGATCCGGACAGGGGGGTCTACGAGCAGTACTTC.

Points on this clonotype: It may be a read error: a sequence one base away is much more abundant. The chain couples TRBV28 to TRBJ2-1, with D hard to call. This CDR3 is 11 amino acids long. V was clipped by 7 bases and J by 4 bases, with 5 bases between them. Germline V CDR1 and CDR2: MDHEN, SYDVKM. Here the CDR3 reads CASNSYNEQFF. DNA for the CDR3: TGTGCCAGCAATTCGTACAATGAGCAGTTCTTC.

V gene TRBV7-2 combines with J gene TRBJ1-2; D is undetermined. Germline V gene lookup returns CDR1 SGHTA and CDR2 FQGNSA. Trimming removed 3 bases at V and 4 bases at J, with 15 bases between. CDR3 length equals 15 residues. CDR3 amino acids: CASSFHLVSGYGYTF. Here the CDR3 DNA reads TGTGCCAGCAGCTTTCATTTGGTCTCGGGCTATGGCTACACCTTC.

This clonotype occurred a few times. The genes are TRBV5-6 and TRBJ1-5; D call uncertain. V lost 4 bases, J lost 7 bases, and 9 bases lay in between. CDR1 is SGHDT and CDR2 is YYEEEE in the germline V gene. The CDR3 runs 12 residues. The CDR3 region has the DNA TGTGCCAGCAGCCCGGACGGGCAGCCCCAGCATTTT. As protein: CASSPDGQPQHF.

The rearrangement links TRBV5-6 to TRBJ1-2; no clear D. The CDR3 extends over 12 amino acids. Trimming stripped 2 bases from V and 14 bases from J, with 16 bases between. Germline-derived CDR1 and CDR2 are SGHDT and YYEEEE. The CDR3 region is CASSFGPPSHTF. The DNA for the CDR3 is TGTGCCAGCAGCTTCGGGCCACCCAGTCATACCTTC.

The V gene is TRBV20-1, the J gene TRBJ1-2, with D tentatively TRBD1 (5 bases). Germline lookup yields CDR1 DFQATT and CDR2 SNEGSKA (reference sequence). The V end lost 0 bases, the J end lost 4 bases, and 9 bases lay between the germline ends. CDR3 length equals 13 residues. The CDR3 loop is CSARDLTGYGYTF. The CDR3 DNA reads as TGCAGTGCTAGAGATCTAACAGGCTATGGCTACACCTTC.

This rearrangement joins TRBV3-1 to TRBJ1-2; D gene unclear. The germline V gene encodes CDR1 LGHDT and CDR2 YNNKEL (reference sequence). The length of the CDR3 is 13 residues. V lost 1 base and J 6 bases, leaving 9 bases between the germline ends. The CDR3 coding sequence is TGTGCCAGCAGCCAAGGCTCAGTAAATGGCTACACCTTC. Amino acid sequence: CASSQGSVNGYTF.

This clonotype was seen only a few times. The chain has TRBV20-1 and TRBJ1-6; D is ambiguous. V lost 1 base and J 8 bases, leaving 15 bases between the germline ends. The germline V gene encodes CDR1 DFQATT and CDR2 SNEGSKA (reference sequence). The CDR3 consists of 15 residues. Here the CDR3 reads CSARGMKTGDSPLHF. The CDR3 nucleotides read TGCAGTGCTAGAGGGATGAAAACGGGCGATTCACCCCTCCACTTT.

This chain joins TRBV9 and TRBJ1-6; D remains unclear. The CDR3 has 15 residues. Trimming stripped 0 bases from V and 6 bases from J, with 10 bases between. Per germline, CDR1 SGDLS and CDR2 YYNGEE. Written as DNA, the CDR3 is TGTGCCAGCAGCGTAGACCCGGACGCTAATTCACCCCTCCACTTT. It translates to CASSVDPDANSPLHF.

The chain recombines TRBV29-1 with TRBJ2-7, with 7 bases identical to TRBD1. Looked up from germline, CDR1 is SQVTM and CDR2 is ANQGSEA. The CDR3 is made up of 12 amino acids. J lost 1 base, V lost 6 bases, and 3 bases had no gene match. The CDR3 nucleotides read TGCAGCGTAGGGGACAGTTCCTACGAGCAGTACGTC. It codes for CSVGDSSYEQYV.

This clonotype was found once. The CDR3 DNA sequence: TGCAGCGTTATGACAGGGGAGACCACTGAAGCTTTCTTT. Its protein product is CSVMTGETTEAFF. The gene calls are TRBV29-1 and TRBJ1-1, with 8 bases fitting TRBD1. Germline V gene lookup returns CDR1 SQVTM and CDR2 ANQGSEA. After removal of 5 bases from V and 4 bases from J, the junction contained 6 bases not matched to a gene. The CDR3 has 13 amino acids.

V is TRBV12-3 or TRBV12-4 and J is TRBJ2-3; no clear D gene. V lost 0 bases, J lost 6 bases, and 7 bases lay in between. This CDR3 is built from 13 residues. The CDR3 protein is CASSLAPADTQYF. CDR3 in DNA: TGTGCCAGCAGTTTAGCGCCGGCTGATACGCAGTATTTT.

The chain has TRBV20-1 and TRBJ1-2; no clear D gene. Trimming left V 5 bases short and J 7 bases short, with 14 bases between. This CDR3 comprises 12 residues. Germline-derived CDR1 and CDR2 are DFQATT and SNEGSKA (reference sequence). CDR3 DNA sequence: TGCAGTGCTTATAGTCCAGGCCGTGGCTACACCTTC. Translation gives CSAYSPGRGYTF.

The V call is TRBV4-1, the J call TRBJ2-7, with D uncertain. Between the trimmed V and J ends, which lost 2 bases and 3 bases, there was a span of 14 bases. This CDR3 spans 15 amino acids. Looked up from germline, CDR1 is MGHRA and CDR2 is YSYEKL. The CDR3 nucleotides read TGCGCCAGCAGCCAATCTATCGGCGGCCTCTACGAGCAGTACGTC. It translates to CASSQSIGGLYEQYV.

This clonotype was seen a handful of times. The chain couples TRBV25-1 to TRBJ1-1, with unresolved D. From germline, CDR1 is MGHDK and CDR2 SYGVNS. Trimming took 3 bases from V and 3 from J, leaving 8 bases between them. The CDR3 spans 13 residues. The CDR3, as DNA: TGTGCCAGCAGTGAGGACGGATACACTGAAGCTTTCTTT. Encoded protein: CASSEDGYTEAFF.